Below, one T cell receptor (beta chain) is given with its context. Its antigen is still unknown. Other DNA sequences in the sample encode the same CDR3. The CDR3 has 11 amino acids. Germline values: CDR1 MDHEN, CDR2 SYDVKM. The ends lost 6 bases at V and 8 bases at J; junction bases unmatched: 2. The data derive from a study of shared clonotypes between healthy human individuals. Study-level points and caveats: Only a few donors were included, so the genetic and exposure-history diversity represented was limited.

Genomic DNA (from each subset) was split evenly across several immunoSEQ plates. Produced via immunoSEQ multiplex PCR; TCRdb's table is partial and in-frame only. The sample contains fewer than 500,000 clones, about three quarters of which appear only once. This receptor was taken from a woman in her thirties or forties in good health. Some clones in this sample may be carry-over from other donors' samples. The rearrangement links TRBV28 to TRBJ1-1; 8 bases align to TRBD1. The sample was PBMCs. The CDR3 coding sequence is TGTGCCAGCAGGGACAGGGCCGAAGCTTTCTTT. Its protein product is CASRDRAEAFF.